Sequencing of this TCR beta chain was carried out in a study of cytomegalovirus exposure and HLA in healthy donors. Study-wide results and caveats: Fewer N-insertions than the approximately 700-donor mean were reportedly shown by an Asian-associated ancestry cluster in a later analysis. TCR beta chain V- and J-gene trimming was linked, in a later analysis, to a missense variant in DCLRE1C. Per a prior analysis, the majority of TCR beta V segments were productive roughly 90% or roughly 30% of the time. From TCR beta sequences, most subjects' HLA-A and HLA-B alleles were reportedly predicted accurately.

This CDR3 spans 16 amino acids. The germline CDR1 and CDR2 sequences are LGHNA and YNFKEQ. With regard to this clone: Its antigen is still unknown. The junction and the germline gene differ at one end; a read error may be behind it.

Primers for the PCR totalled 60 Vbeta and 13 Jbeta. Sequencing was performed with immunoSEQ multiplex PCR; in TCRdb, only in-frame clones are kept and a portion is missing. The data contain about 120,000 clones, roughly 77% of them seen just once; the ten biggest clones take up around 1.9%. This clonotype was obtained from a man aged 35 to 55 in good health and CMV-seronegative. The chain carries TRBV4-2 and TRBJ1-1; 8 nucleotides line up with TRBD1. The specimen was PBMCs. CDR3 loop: CASSQVSGGRNPEAFF. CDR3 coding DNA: TGTGCCAGCAGCCAAGTCTCAGGGGGCAGGAACCCTGAAGCTTTCTTT.